The 13 T cell receptor beta chains presented below share a single source sample, sequenced in a study of shared clonotypes between healthy human individuals (dated by TCRdb to 2018 to 2020). CD8 naive samples were obtained by positive selection for CCR7 among CD45RO-negative cells, yielding a CD45RA+CCR7+ population from which TemRA cells were excluded. Library generation was performed with the immunoSEQ multiplex PCR assay. TCRdb retrieved this table from immuneACCESS and kept in-frame rearrangements only. Not all clones are present; in checked studies, unresolved V genes account for under half, and no reason is known for the remainder. This sample gives more than 2 million clones in total; around 93% of them show up just once. Clones ranked in the top ten supply less than 2% of the sample. The sample was naive CD8+ T cells from PBMCs. The cell subset or site tag for this specimen amounts to: CD45RA+CCR7+. All receptors derive from a man younger than 30 in good health. Some clones in this sample may be carry-over from other donors' samples.

The gene calls are TRBV9 and TRBJ2-7; TRBD2 is a possible D gene (6 bases). The germline V gene has CDR1 SGDLS and CDR2 YYNGEE. The length of the CDR3 is 15 residues. V dropped 9 bases and J dropped 3 bases, with 22 bases sitting between them. CDR3 residues: CATKRSMASDYEQYF. The CDR3 DNA follows: TGTGCCACCAAGAGGTCAATGGCTAGCGACTACGAGCAGTACTTC.

Concerning this clone: At one end the junction does not follow the germline gene, possibly because of a read error. The chain couples TRBV15 to TRBJ2-5, with D maybe TRBD1 (6 bases). Per the germline V gene, CDR1 is LNHNV and CDR2 is YYDKDF (reference sequence). The length of the CDR3 is 14 residues. CDR3 in DNA: TGTGCCACCAGCGGAGAAGACAGGATGGAGACCCAGTACTTC. Amino acids: CATSGEDRMETQYF.

The rearrangement uses TRBV19 and TRBJ1-2; unclear D gene. Looked up from germline, CDR1 is LNHDA and CDR2 is SQIVND (reference sequence). CDR3 length: 16 residues. The V gene lost 1 base and the J gene lost 0 bases, with 12 bases spanning the gap. CDR3 bases: TGTGCCAGTAGTATAGCGCTACGTAAAGCTAACTATGGCTACACCTTC. Protein product: CASSIALRKANYGYTF.

The chain couples TRBV19 to TRBJ2-7, with D unresolved. V dropped 6 bases and J dropped 5 bases, with 17 bases sitting between them. The germline V gene encodes CDR1 LNHDA and CDR2 SQIVND (reference sequence). This CDR3 is built from 14 residues. CDR3 sequence: CASSLDGEDHEQYF. The CDR3 nucleotides read TGTGCCAGTAGCTTGGACGGAGAAGACCACGAGCAGTACTTC. The whole variable domain, filled in from reference TRBV19 and TRBJ2-7, reads DGGITQSPKYLFRKEGQNVTLSCEQNLNHDAMYWYRQDPGQGLRLIYYSQIVNDFQKGDIAEGYSVSREKKESFPLTVTSAQKNPTAFYLCASSLDGEDHEQYFGPGTRLTVT.

The gene calls are TRBV9 and TRBJ1-2; TRBD1 might be the D (6 bases). CDR1 and CDR2 from the germline V gene are SGDLS and YYNGEE. CDR3 length equals 14 residues. V was clipped by 0 bases and J by 7 bases, with 13 bases between them. The CDR3 DNA is TGTGCCAGCAGCGTAGGCAGGGGTACTCTTGGCTACACCTTC. Amino acid sequence: CASSVGRGTLGYTF.

This rearrangement joins TRBV5-4 to TRBJ2-1; 8 nucleotides align to TRBD1. Germline V gene sequence: CDR1 SGHNT, CDR2 YYREEE (reference sequence). J was trimmed by 0 bases and V by 4 bases; bases with no gene match: 9. The CDR3 totals 17 residues. CDR3 sequence: CASSGAGQEFSYNEQFF. The CDR3 DNA sequence: TGTGCCAGCAGCGGGGCGGGACAGGAATTCTCCTACAATGAGCAGTTCTTC.

This clone was recorded only once. This rearrangement joins TRBV10-3 to TRBJ2-1; 11 bases line up with TRBD2. Trimming cost V 8 bases and J 6 bases; bases outside gene matches: 9. The CDR3 has 15 amino acids. The germline V gene has CDR1 ENHRY and CDR2 SYGVKD. The CDR3 nucleotides read TGTGCCATCGGAACTAGCGGGAGTTCGGGCAATGAGCAGTTCTTC. It translates to CAIGTSGSSGNEQFF.

V usage is TRBV28 and J usage is TRBJ2-7, with 9 bases aligning to TRBD2. The CDR3 is 14 amino acids. Germline values: CDR1 MDHEN, CDR2 SYDVKM. Unmatched junction bases numbered 7, after V lost 3 bases and J lost 7 bases. The CDR3 loop reads CASSFSGGLGEQYF. CDR3 DNA: TGTGCCAGCAGTTTTAGCGGGGGTCTAGGAGAGCAGTACTTC. Using reference TRBV28 and TRBJ2-7 for the parts outside the CDR3, the full variable domain is DVKVTQSSRYLVKRTGEKVFLECVQDMDHENMFWYRQDPGLGLRLIYFSYDVKMKEKGDIPEGYSVSREKKERFSLILESASTNQTSMYLCASSFSGGLGEQYFGPGTRLTVT.

This clone appeared once. The gene calls are TRBV7-8 and TRBJ2-1; D not certain. Between the trimmed V and J ends, which lost 1 base and 4 bases, there was a span of 8 bases. The V gene's germline CDR1 is SGHVS and CDR2 FQNEAQ. The CDR3 totals 14 residues. CDR3 DNA sequence: TGTGCCAGCAGCTTAGATGACGGGTACAATGAGCAGTTCTTC. This codes for CASSLDDGYNEQFF.

V usage is TRBV25-1 and J usage is TRBJ2-5, with 7 bases aligning to TRBD1. V dropped 7 bases and J dropped 4; count of bases not matched to a gene: 12. There are 15 residues in the CDR3. CDR1 MGHDK and CDR2 SYGVNS come from the germline V gene. The CDR3 sequence: CASMVWQGVRETQYF. DNA for the CDR3: TGTGCCAGCATGGTGTGGCAGGGGGTGCGAGAGACCCAGTACTTC.

V usage is TRBV27 and J usage is TRBJ1-4; no reliable D call. Per germline, CDR1 MNHEY and CDR2 SMNVEV (reference sequence). CDR3 length: 15 residues. The V gene lost 6 bases and the J gene lost 0 bases, with 11 bases spanning the gap. The CDR3 coding sequence is TGTGCCAGCAGAAAGGGTGACACAACTAATGAAAAACTGTTTTTT. As protein: CASRKGDTTNEKLFF.

On this clone: Other DNA sequences in the sample encode the same CDR3. The chain couples TRBV28 to TRBJ1-2, with D tentatively TRBD1 (6 bases). Trimming stripped 2 bases from V and 4 bases from J, with 11 bases between. This CDR3 comprises 14 residues. Germline V CDR1 and CDR2: MDHEN, SYDVKM. Written as DNA, the CDR3 is TGTGCCAGCAGTTTAAGCAGGGGCGTCTATGGCTACACCTTC. Translation: CASSLSRGVYGYTF.

In its sample, this clone was seen a few times. The rearrangement joins TRBV4-2 to TRBJ1-4, with D unclear. V lost 6 bases and J 7 bases, leaving 12 bases between the germline ends. In germline, CDR1 is LGHNA, CDR2 YNFKEQ. This CDR3 spans 13 amino acids. As DNA, the CDR3 is TGTGCCAGCAGTGACGAGGGAGCTGAAAAACTGTTTTTT. Protein sequence: CASSDEGAEKLFF.